Detailed here is one T cell receptor beta chain. The ends were cut back, 2 bases at V and 4 bases at J, with 12 bases in the middle. The germline CDR1 and CDR2 sequences are SGHTS and YDEGEE. The CDR3 is 14 amino acids. The repertoire was sequenced with immunoSEQ multiplex PCR; TCRdb's copy has only in-frame clones and lacks some. The sample holds 85,000 to 100,000 clones, less than 90% seen once. This sample was taken from a study of radiation and T cells in renal cell carcinoma. As for the study in general: Nephrectomy followed 15 Gy stereotactic body radiation by 4 weeks.

As for time point: baseline pretreatment blood. The treatment is: 15 Gy SBRT to primary tumor, nephrectomy 4 weeks later. The clonotype comes from a man aged 50-60 years with renal cell carcinoma. The V gene is TRBV5-8, the J gene TRBJ1-2; unclear D gene. The specimen comprised blood, sampled from a patient whose treatment included radiotherapy and nephrectomy. The CDR3 is CASSLGAATYGYTF. The DNA for the CDR3 is TGTGCCAGCAGCTTAGGAGCAGCCACCTATGGCTACACCTTC.